The 2 T cell receptor beta chains given below trace back to one sample, sequenced in a study of CD8+ T cells in alopecia areata. Extracted RNA was reverse transcribed into cDNA, the sequencing template. TCRdb's copy holds only in-frame clones and misses some; the assay was immunoSEQ multiplex PCR. The sample holds 140,000 to 150,000 clones; approximately 50% are singletons and the top ten take around 6.8%. The source material was CD4+ T cells sorted from blood. These receptors were taken from a human donor with alopecia areata.

The rearrangement joins TRBV30 to TRBJ2-1, with D perhaps matching TRBD1 or TRBD2 (6 bases each). The CDR3 totals 14 residues. Between the trimmed V and J ends, which lost 5 bases and 9 bases, there was a span of 20 bases. Germline CDR1 and CDR2: GTSNPN and SVGIG (reference sequence). This CDR3 is CAWSRGGTSFEQFF. CDR3 DNA sequence: TGTGCCTGGTCTCGGGGCGGGACATCTTTTGAGCAGTTCTTC.

CDR3 region: CASSPGLAGAGELFF. CDR3 nucleotide sequence: TGTGCCAGCAGCCCCGGACTAGCGGGAGCCGGGGAGCTGTTTTTT. The gene calls are TRBV9 and TRBJ2-2; 13 bases match TRBD2. Trimming cost V 4 bases and J 6 bases; bases outside gene matches: 3. Germline V gives CDR1 SGDLS, CDR2 YYNGEE. The CDR3 sequence is 15 residues long.